These 17 T cell receptor beta chains share one sample of origin, sequenced in a study of shared clonotypes between healthy human individuals (dated by TCRdb to 2019 to 2021). Library construction relied on the immunoSEQ multiplex PCR assay. Here the immuneACCESS table is served through TCRdb, limited to in-frame sequences with V and J called. Missing clones are a known gap in these copies; in checked studies unresolved V genes cover under half, and the rest lacks a known reason. The sample table contains around 510,000 clones; only one count was recorded for 90% to 96% of them. About 0.064% of the sample goes to the ten largest clones. Sequencing input: naive CD4+ T cells sorted from blood. According to the study, the label for this sample's cell subset or site signals: CD45RA+ positively selected. The receptors derive from a woman aged 25 to 39 in good health.

The gene calls are TRBV5-1 and TRBJ2-2; 11 nucleotides match TRBD2. Losses at the gene ends were 4 bases for V and 1 base for J; bases not matched to a gene: 9. Germline-derived CDR1 and CDR2 are SGHRS and YFSETQ. There are 18 residues in the CDR3. Here the CDR3 reads CASSPRGLAAVNTGELFF. CDR3 in DNA: TGCGCCAGCAGCCCGCGGGGACTAGCGGCAGTGAACACCGGGGAGCTGTTTTTT.

The chain combines TRBV6-6 with TRBJ2-1, with 10 positions matching TRBD2. V was pared by 6 bases and J by 6 bases, with 11 bases of the junction left unmatched. The CDR3 runs 16 residues. CDR1 and CDR2 from the germline V gene are MNHNY and SVGAGI (reference sequence). CDR3 sequence reads: CASSYKREGLTNEQFF. CDR3 nucleotide sequence: TGTGCCAGCAGCTATAAGCGGGAGGGCCTAACCAATGAGCAGTTCTTC.

This chain uses TRBV19 with TRBJ2-1; 9 nucleotides match TRBD1. V lost 6 bases to trimming and J lost 3 bases; unmatched junction nucleotides: 6. The CDR3 length is 15 residues. In germline, CDR1 is LNHDA, CDR2 SQIVND (reference sequence). CDR3 DNA sequence: TGTGCCAGTAGAACTACAGGGGGCGACTACAATGAGCAGTTCTTC. Protein product: CASRTTGGDYNEQFF.

V gene TRBV6-1 combines with J gene TRBJ2-7; D may match TRBD1 or TRBD2 (5 bases each). From germline, CDR1 is MNHNS and CDR2 SASEGT. This CDR3 region has 14 residues. The V end lost 8 bases, the J end lost 1 base, and 15 bases lay between the germline ends. CDR3 sequence (DNA): TGTGCCAGCGTTCCGGGACGAACTTCCTACGAGCAGTACTTC. Translation: CASVPGRTSYEQYF.

The rearrangement uses TRBV6-5 and TRBJ2-5, with D perhaps TRBD1 (5 bases). The length of the CDR3 is 13 residues. With 5 bases removed from V and 4 bases from J, the gap between germline ends came to 11 bases. CDR1 and CDR2 from the germline V gene are MNHEY and SVGAGI. CDR3 nucleotides: TGTGCCAGCAGTGACGCAGGGTTAGAGACCCAGTACTTC. This sequence encodes CASSDAGLETQYF.

A few counts support this clone. The chain has TRBV6-1 and TRBJ1-1, with D unresolved. Per germline, CDR1 MNHNS and CDR2 SASEGT. V lost 4 bases to trimming and J lost 4 bases, with 10 bases between them. This CDR3 comprises 13 residues. The CDR3 DNA follows: TGTGCCAGCAGTGTAACAAGCGGCACTGAAGCTTTCTTT. Translating it yields CASSVTSGTEAFF.

The chain links TRBV14 to TRBJ1-5; 9 bases map to TRBD1. V dropped 1 base and J dropped 5; count of bases not matched to a gene: 3. CDR3 size: 15 residues. Germline CDR1 and CDR2: SGHDN and FVKESK. CDR3 residues: CASSQATGGDQPQHF. The DNA for the CDR3 is TGTGCCAGCAGCCAAGCCACAGGGGGCGATCAGCCCCAGCATTTT. The full variable domain, with the rest looked up from reference TRBV14 and TRBJ1-5, is EAGVTQFPSHSVIEKGQTVTLRCDPISGHDNLYWYRRVMGKEIKFLLHFVKESKQDESGMPNNRFLAERTGGTYSTLKVQPAELEDSGVYFCASSQATGGDQPQHFGDGTRLSIL.

The genes are TRBV14 and TRBJ2-7; tentative D call: TRBD2 (6 bases). CDR1 is SGHDN and CDR2 is FVKESK in the germline V gene. This CDR3 has 13 amino acids. V was clipped by 0 bases and J by 6 bases, with 9 bases between them. The CDR3 bases are TGTGCCAGCAGCCAAGATCTGGAGGGCGAGCAGTACTTC. Protein sequence: CASSQDLEGEQYF.

The chain combines TRBV10-1 with TRBJ2-3, with D unclear. V gave up 3 bases and J gave up 2 bases, with 6 bases separating them. From germline, CDR1 is WNHNN and CDR2 SYGVQD (reference sequence). This CDR3 comprises 13 residues. CDR3 sequence reads: CASSDGFTDTQYF. Here the CDR3 DNA reads TGCGCCAGCAGTGACGGGTTCACAGATACGCAGTATTTT.

This rearrangement joins TRBV28 to TRBJ1-1, with D hard to call. Looked up from germline, CDR1 is MDHEN and CDR2 is SYDVKM. The CDR3 covers 12 residues. V was pared by 5 bases and J by 4 bases, with 8 bases between. CDR3 amino acids: CASSPRATEAFF. The DNA for the CDR3 is TGTGCCAGCAGTCCCCGTGCCACTGAAGCTTTCTTT.

Regarding this clone: Other nucleotide sequences in the sample specify the same CDR3. The V and J genes are TRBV28 and TRBJ2-7; TRBD1 aligns across 8 bases. CDR3 length: 14 residues. Germline CDR1 MDHEN, CDR2 SYDVKM. With V trimmed by 4 bases and J by 2 bases, 4 bases remained unmatched. The CDR3 nucleotides are TGTGCCAGCAGTTCCGGACAGGGTCCCTACGAGCAGTACTTC. It codes for CASSSGQGPYEQYF.

The chain employs TRBV5-1 and TRBJ2-7; possible D gene TRBD1, 5 bases. The CDR3 covers 13 residues. Trimming removed 0 bases from V and 7 bases from J, with 11 bases in between. Germline V gene data show CDR1 as SGHRS and CDR2 as YFSETQ. The CDR3 here is CASSLGAGREQYF. The CDR3 bases are TGCGCCAGCAGCTTGGGGGCAGGGCGAGAGCAGTACTTC.

The chain recombines TRBV28 with TRBJ2-2; 8 nucleotides align to TRBD1. The CDR3 loop spans 15 amino acids. From germline, CDR1 is MDHEN and CDR2 SYDVKM. Trimming removed 6 bases from V and 6 bases from J; junction bases left unmatched: 9. Written as DNA, the CDR3 is TGTGCCAGCAGGGAGGACAGGGACGGCGCCGGGGAGCTGTTTTTT. Protein: CASREDRDGAGELFF.

V gene TRBV6-6 combines with J gene TRBJ1-4, with D hard to call. Looked up from germline, CDR1 is MNHNY and CDR2 is SVGAGI (reference sequence). This CDR3 has 14 residues. V lost 5 bases and J 8 bases, leaving 15 bases between the germline ends. Written as DNA, the CDR3 is TGTGCCAGCAGTCATTCGCCTGATGGGGAAAAACTGTTTTTT. It is translated as CASSHSPDGEKLFF.

The chain combines TRBV2 with TRBJ2-7; perhaps TRBD2 as D (5 bases). V lost 1 base, J lost 2 bases, and 9 bases lay in between. Per germline, CDR1 SNHLY and CDR2 FYNNEI. The CDR3 covers 14 residues. In DNA form, the CDR3 reads TGTGCCAGCAGTGAAGAAGCGGCCCCCTACGAGCAGTACTTC. It yields the protein CASSEEAAPYEQYF.

The chain has TRBV29-1 and TRBJ1-5, with D uncertain. V dropped 4 bases and J dropped 9 bases, with 13 bases sitting between them. Germline CDR1 is SQVTM and CDR2 is ANQGSEA. The CDR3 length is 12 residues. Here the CDR3 reads CSVVPPGLPQHF. The CDR3 nucleotides read TGCAGCGTTGTCCCACCTGGTTTGCCCCAGCATTTT.

V usage is TRBV7-8 and J usage is TRBJ2-1, with TRBD1 identical over 7 bases. Germline-derived CDR1 and CDR2 are SGHVS and FQNEAQ. The CDR3 consists of 17 residues. The J segment lost 0 bases and the V segment lost 4 bases, leaving 9 bases of the junction unmatched. The chain's CDR3 is CASSSPGTEASYNEQFF. CDR3 bases: TGTGCCAGCAGCTCTCCCGGGACAGAGGCCTCCTACAATGAGCAGTTCTTC.